These 5 T cell receptor beta chains share one sample of origin, sequenced in a study of T cells expressing NK-cell markers. For each CDR3 protein, TCRdb gives one entry from its re-call of the 5' RACE reads, without DNA. The sample's table shows 400,000 to 550,000 distinct CDR3 sequences. The sequencing sample was made of blood T cells: a sorted CD56 or NKG2C T cell subset, CD4+ or CD8+ T cells, or bulk PBMC T cells (not recorded which). The receptors were sampled from a woman between 18 and 69 years old in good health.

The CDR3 loop reads CASGLRSSYEQYF. The rearrangement uses TRBV6-2 or TRBV6-3 and TRBJ2-7. The CDR3 runs 13 residues. Germline assignment: CDR1 MNHEY and CDR2 SVGEGT.

The gene calls are TRBV12-3 or TRBV12-4 and TRBJ1-1; TCRdb gives TRBD1 as the D gene, but with no DNA this cannot be confirmed. CDR3 length equals 13 residues. CDR3 region: CASSPPGGNEAFF.

V gene TRBV29-1 combines with J gene TRBJ2-2; the TCRdb D gene call, TRBD2, has no DNA to confirm it. The CDR3 is made up of 13 amino acids. Per germline, CDR1 SQVTM and CDR2 ANQGSEA. CDR3 protein: CSARGKNTGELFF.

This CDR3 is CASKPPSGGDRELFF. The V and J genes are TRBV6-1 and TRBJ2-2; lacking DNA, the TRBD2 call made by TCRdb goes unchecked. CDR3 length: 15 amino acids. The germline V gene has CDR1 MNHNS and CDR2 SASEGT.

The V gene is TRBV29-1, the J gene TRBJ2-7. The CDR3 runs to 13 residues. Germline CDR1 SQVTM, CDR2 ANQGSEA. The CDR3 here is CSVILGRYYEQYF.